The source of this T cell receptor (beta chain) is a study of cytomegalovirus exposure and HLA in healthy donors. For the study at large: Among approximately 390 genotyped donors, around 80% fell in the Caucasian-associated ancestry cluster.

Use of 60 Vbeta and 13 Jbeta primers characterized the PCR. Assay used: immunoSEQ multiplex PCR; TCRdb lists only in-frame clones, some missing. This table holds more than 200,000 clones. Notes on the study in general: Solely CMV serostatus was available to characterize immune exposure.

As for this clone: Its antigen is undetermined.

Germline CDR1 reads LNHDA; CDR2 reads SQIVND (reference sequence). V lost 7 bases to trimming and J lost 4 bases, with 19 bases between them. The CDR3 extends over 15 amino acids. The rearrangement joins TRBV19 to TRBJ1-1; D is possibly TRBD1 (5 bases). This TCR derives from a woman younger than 45 in good health and CMV-seropositive. Sequences were obtained from PBMCs. In DNA form, the CDR3 reads TGTGCCAGTACCCACCCCCAAAGGGGTGGCACTGAAGCTTTCTTT. This sequence encodes CASTHPQRGGTEAFF.